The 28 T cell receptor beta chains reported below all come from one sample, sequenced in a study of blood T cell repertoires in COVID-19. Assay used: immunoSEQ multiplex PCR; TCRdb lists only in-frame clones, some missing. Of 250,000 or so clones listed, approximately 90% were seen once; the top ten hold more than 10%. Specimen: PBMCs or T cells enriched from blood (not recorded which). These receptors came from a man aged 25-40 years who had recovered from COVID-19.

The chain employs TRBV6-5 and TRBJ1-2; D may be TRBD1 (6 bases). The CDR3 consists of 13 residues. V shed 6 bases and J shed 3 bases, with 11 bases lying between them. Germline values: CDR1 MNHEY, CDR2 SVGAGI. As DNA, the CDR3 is TGTGCCAGCAGACGGGACACTTACTATGGCTACACCTTC. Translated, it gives CASRRDTYYGYTF.

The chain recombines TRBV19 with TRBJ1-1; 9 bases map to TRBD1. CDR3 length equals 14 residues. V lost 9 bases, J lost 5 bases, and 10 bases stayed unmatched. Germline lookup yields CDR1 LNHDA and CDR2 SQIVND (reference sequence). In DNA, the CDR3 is TGTGCCAGCGCCCCCGGACAGGGGCCGACTGAAGCTTTCTTT. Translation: CASAPGQGPTEAFF.

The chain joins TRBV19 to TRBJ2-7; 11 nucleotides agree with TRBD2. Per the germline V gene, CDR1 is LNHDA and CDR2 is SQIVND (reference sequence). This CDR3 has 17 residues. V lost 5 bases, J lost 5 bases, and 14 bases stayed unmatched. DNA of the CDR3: TGTGCCAGTAGTTCCCGGGGGAGCACTAGCGGGAGCCACGAGCAGTACTTC. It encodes CASSSRGSTSGSHEQYF.

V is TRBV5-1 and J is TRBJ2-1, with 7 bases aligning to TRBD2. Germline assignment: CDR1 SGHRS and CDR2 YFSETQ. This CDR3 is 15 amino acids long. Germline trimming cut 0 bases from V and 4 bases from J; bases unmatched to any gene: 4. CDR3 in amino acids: CASSLALADYNEQFF. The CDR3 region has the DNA TGCGCCAGCAGCTTGGCGCTAGCGGATTACAATGAGCAGTTCTTC.

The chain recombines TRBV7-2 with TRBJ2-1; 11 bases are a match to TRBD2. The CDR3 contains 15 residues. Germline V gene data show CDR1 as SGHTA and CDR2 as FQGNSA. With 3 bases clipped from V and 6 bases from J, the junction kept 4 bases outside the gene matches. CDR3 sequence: CASSFQTSGVNEQFF. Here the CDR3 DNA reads TGTGCCAGCAGCTTTCAGACTAGCGGGGTCAATGAGCAGTTCTTC.

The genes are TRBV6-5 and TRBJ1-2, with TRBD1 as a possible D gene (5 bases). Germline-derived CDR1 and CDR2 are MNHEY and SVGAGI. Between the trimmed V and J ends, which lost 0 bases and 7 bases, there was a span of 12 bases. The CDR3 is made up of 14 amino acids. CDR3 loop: CASSYSSRVGGYTF. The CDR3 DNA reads TGTGCCAGCAGTTACTCGAGCAGGGTGGGTGGCTACACCTTC.

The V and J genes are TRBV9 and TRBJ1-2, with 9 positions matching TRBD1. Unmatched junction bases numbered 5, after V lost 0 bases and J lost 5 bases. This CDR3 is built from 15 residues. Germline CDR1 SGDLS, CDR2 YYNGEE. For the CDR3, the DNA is TGTGCCAGCAGCGTAGACCCGGACAGGGGATATGGCTACACCTTC. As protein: CASSVDPDRGYGYTF.

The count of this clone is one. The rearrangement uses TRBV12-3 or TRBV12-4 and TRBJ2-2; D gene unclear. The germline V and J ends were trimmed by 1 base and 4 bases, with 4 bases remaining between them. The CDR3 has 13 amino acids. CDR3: CASSLVGTGELFF. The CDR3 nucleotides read TGTGCCAGCAGTTTAGTCGGCACCGGGGAGCTGTTTTTT.

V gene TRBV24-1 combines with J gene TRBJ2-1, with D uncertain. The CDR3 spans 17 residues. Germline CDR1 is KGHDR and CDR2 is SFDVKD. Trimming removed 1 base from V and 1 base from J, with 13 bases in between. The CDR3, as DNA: TGTGCCACCAGTGATTTTCGAGAGTCGGAGTCCTACAATGAGCAGTTCTTC. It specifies CATSDFRESESYNEQFF.

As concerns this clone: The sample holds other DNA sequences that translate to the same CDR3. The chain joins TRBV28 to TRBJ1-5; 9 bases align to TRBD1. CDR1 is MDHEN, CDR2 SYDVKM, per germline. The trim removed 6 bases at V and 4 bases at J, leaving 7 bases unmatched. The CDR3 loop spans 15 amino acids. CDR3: CASSPGQGGNQPQHF. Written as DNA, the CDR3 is TGTGCCAGCAGCCCGGGACAGGGAGGGAATCAGCCCCAGCATTTT. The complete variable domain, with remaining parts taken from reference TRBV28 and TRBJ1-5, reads DVKVTQSSRYLVKRTGEKVFLECVQDMDHENMFWYRQDPGLGLRLIYFSYDVKMKEKGDIPEGYSVSREKKERFSLILESASTNQTSMYLCASSPGQGGNQPQHFGDGTRLSIL.

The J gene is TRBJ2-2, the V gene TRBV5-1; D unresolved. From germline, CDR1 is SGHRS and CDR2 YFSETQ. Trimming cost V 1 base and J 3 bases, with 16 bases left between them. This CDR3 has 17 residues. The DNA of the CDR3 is TGCGCCAGCAGCTTGTGGCCACCCCAACAAGACACCGGGGAGCTGTTTTTT. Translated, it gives CASSLWPPQQDTGELFF.

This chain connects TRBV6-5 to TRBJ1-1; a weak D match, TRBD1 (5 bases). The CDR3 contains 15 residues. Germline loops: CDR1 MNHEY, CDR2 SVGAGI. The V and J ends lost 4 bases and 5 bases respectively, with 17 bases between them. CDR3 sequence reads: CASSFTGRKGTEAFF. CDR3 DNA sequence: TGTGCCAGCAGTTTCACCGGGAGAAAGGGGACTGAAGCTTTCTTT.

CDR3 region: CASSQGNTDTQYF. CDR3 nucleotide sequence: TGTGCCAGCAGCCAAGGTAACACAGATACGCAGTATTTT. The chain employs TRBV3-1 (or the pseudogene TRBV3-2) and TRBJ2-3; D is unclear. The germline V and J ends were trimmed by 1 base and 2 bases, with 4 bases remaining between them. Germline V gives CDR1 LGHDT, CDR2 YNNKEL (reference sequence). The CDR3 is 13 residues long.

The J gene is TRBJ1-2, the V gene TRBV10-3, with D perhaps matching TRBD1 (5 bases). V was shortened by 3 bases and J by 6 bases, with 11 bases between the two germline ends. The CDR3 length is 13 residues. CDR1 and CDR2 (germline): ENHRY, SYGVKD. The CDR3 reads CAISERGGDGYTF. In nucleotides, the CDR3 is TGTGCCATCAGTGAAAGAGGAGGGGATGGCTACACCTTC.

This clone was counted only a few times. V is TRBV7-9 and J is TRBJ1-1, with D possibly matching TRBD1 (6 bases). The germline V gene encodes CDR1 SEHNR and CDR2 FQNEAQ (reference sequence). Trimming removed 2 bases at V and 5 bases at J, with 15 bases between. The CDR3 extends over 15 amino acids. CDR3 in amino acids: CASSLSVGGRTEAFF. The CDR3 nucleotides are TGTGCCAGCAGCTTATCTGTAGGGGGACGGACTGAAGCTTTCTTT.

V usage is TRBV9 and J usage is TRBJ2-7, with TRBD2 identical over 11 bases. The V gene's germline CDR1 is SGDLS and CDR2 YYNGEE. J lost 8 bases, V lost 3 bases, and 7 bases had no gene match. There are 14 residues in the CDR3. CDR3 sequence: CASSAGLAAGKQYF. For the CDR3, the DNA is TGTGCCAGCAGCGCGGGACTAGCGGCGGGGAAGCAGTACTTC.

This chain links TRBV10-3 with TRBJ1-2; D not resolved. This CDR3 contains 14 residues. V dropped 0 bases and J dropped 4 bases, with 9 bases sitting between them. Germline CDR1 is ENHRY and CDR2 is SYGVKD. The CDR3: CAISESQISYGYTF. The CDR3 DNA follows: TGTGCCATCAGTGAGTCGCAGATCTCCTATGGCTACACCTTC.

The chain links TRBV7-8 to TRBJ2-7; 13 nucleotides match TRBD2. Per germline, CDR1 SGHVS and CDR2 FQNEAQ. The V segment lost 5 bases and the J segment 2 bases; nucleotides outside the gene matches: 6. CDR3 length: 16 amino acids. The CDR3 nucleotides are TGTGCCAGCAGCAAGCAACTAGCGGGGGGGCCCTACGAGCAGTACTTC. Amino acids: CASSKQLAGGPYEQYF.

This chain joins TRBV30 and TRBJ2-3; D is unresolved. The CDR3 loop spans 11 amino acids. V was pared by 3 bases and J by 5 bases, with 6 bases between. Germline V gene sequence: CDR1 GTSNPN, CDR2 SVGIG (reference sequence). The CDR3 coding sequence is TGTGCCTGGAGGGGCAGAGATACGCAGTATTTT. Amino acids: CAWRGRDTQYF.

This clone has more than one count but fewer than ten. The CDR3 DNA reads as TGTGCCAGCAGTGATCCCCTTGGTAGCCGGCAGTTCTTC. Translating gives CASSDPLGSRQFF. V gene TRBV25-1 combines with J gene TRBJ2-1; no clear D. V dropped 3 bases and J dropped 12 bases, with 15 bases sitting between them. The germline V gene has CDR1 MGHDK and CDR2 SYGVNS. This CDR3 spans 13 amino acids.

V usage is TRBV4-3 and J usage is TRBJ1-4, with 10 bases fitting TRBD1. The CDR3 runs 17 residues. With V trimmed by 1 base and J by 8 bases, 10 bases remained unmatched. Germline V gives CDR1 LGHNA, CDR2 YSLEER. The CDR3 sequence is CASSQVGRTGGREKLFF. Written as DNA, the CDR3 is TGCGCCAGCAGCCAAGTTGGGAGGACAGGGGGAAGGGAAAAACTGTTTTTT.

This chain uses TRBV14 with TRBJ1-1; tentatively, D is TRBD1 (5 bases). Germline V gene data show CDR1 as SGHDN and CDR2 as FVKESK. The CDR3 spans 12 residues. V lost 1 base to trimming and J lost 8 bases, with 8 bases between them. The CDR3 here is CASSQVRGEAFF. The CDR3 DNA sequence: TGTGCCAGCAGCCAAGTACGGGGGGAAGCTTTCTTT.

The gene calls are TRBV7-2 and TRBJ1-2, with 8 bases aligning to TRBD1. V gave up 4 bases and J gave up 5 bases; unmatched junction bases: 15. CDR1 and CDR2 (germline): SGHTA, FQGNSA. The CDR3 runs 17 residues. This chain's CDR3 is CASSSSGGGSRVYGYTF. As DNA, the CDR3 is TGTGCCAGCAGCTCATCAGGGGGCGGATCAAGAGTGTATGGCTACACCTTC.

The CDR3 sequence is CAWSVAKVGEQFF. The DNA for the CDR3 is TGTGCCTGGAGTGTAGCGAAGGTCGGTGAGCAGTTCTTC. This sequence joins TRBV30 and TRBJ2-1; D is ambiguous. The ends were cut back, 0 bases at V and 9 bases at J, with 12 bases in the middle. Germline CDR1 and CDR2: GTSNPN and SVGIG (reference sequence). The CDR3 spans 13 residues.

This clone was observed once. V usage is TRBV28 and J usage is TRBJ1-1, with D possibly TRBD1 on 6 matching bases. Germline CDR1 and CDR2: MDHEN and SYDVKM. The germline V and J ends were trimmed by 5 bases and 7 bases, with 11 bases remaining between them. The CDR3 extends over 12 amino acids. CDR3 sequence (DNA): TGTGCCAGCAGTCTCCTACAGGGTGAAGCTTTCTTT. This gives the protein CASSLLQGEAFF.

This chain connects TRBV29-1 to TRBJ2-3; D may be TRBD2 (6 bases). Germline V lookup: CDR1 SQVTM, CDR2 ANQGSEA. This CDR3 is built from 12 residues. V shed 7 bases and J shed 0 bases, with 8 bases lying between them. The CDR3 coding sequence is TGCAGCGGGGACTTAAGCACAGATACGCAGTATTTT. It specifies CSGDLSTDTQYF.

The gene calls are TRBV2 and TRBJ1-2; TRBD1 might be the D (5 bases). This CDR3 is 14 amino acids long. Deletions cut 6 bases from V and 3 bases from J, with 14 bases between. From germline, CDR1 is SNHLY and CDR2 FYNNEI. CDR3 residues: CASRAHQGHYGYTF. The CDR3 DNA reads TGTGCCAGCAGGGCCCATCAGGGTCACTATGGCTACACCTTC.

CDR3 nucleotide sequence: TGTGCCAGCAGCGCAGAGTGGAGCTCCTATAATTCACCCCTCCACTTT. Protein product: CASSAEWSSYNSPLHF. The rearrangement uses TRBV7-8 and TRBJ1-6; no clear D. Per the germline V gene, CDR1 is SGHVS and CDR2 is FQNEAQ. This CDR3 region has 16 residues. Trimming stripped 5 bases from V and 0 bases from J, with 11 bases between.